This TCR beta chain was recovered during a study of human T cells and chemical hapten exposure. The library tagged each cDNA molecule with unique molecular identifiers. TCRdb re-derived calls from the RACE reads in MiXCR, one entry per CDR3 protein. The sample lists tens of thousands of distinct CDR3 sequences; roughly an eighth were seen once. With respect to this clonotype: Its antigen is undetermined.

Regarding time point: pre-sensitization, week 0. Treatment meaning: therapeutic diphenylcyclopropenone sensitization with weekly scalp DPC. Points from the study as a whole: Controls had significantly fewer large CDR3 similarity clusters than were formed by expanded TCRs.

CDR3 length: 14 residues. Germline V gene data show CDR1 as DFQATT and CDR2 as SNEGSKA (reference sequence). After removal of 2 bases from V and 2 bases from J, the junction contained 4 bases not matched to a gene. Source: whole blood, taken in connection with sensitization to the hapten diphenylcyclopropenone (DPC). The sequence was obtained from a woman younger than 45 with alopecia areata. Some clones in this sample may be carry-over from other donors' samples. The gene calls are TRBV20-1 and TRBJ2-7, with 9 bases matching TRBD2. The CDR3 DNA reads TGCAGTGCTAGAAGCCTAGCGGGGCCCTACGAGCAGTACTTC. Its protein product is CSARSLAGPYEQYF.